The clone carrying this TCR beta chain was detected only once. Patients chosen for sequencing had CD8+CD57+ cells that had expanded, as shown by flow cytometry. V dropped 0 bases and J dropped 2 bases, with 11 bases sitting between them. The CDR3 totals 15 residues. CDR1 SGHRS and CDR2 YFSETQ come from the germline V gene. This sample is drawn from a study of CD8+CD57+ T cells in acquired aplastic anemia. Investigators profiled TCR beta VDJ and CDR3 from genomic DNA template. From the reads, TCRdb called clonotypes with MiXCR, one entry per CDR3 protein. This table has around 430,000 distinct CDR3 sequences, approximately 33% appearing once.

The source is a human donor with aplastic anemia. Source material: sorted CD4+, CD8+, or CD8+CD57+ T cells (not recorded which) from PBMCs. The chain joins TRBV5-1 to TRBJ1-1; no clear D gene. CDR3 region: CASSLDVAGNTEAFF. The CDR3 coding sequence is TGCGCCAGCAGCTTGGATGTGGCGGGAAACACTGAAGCTTTCTTT.